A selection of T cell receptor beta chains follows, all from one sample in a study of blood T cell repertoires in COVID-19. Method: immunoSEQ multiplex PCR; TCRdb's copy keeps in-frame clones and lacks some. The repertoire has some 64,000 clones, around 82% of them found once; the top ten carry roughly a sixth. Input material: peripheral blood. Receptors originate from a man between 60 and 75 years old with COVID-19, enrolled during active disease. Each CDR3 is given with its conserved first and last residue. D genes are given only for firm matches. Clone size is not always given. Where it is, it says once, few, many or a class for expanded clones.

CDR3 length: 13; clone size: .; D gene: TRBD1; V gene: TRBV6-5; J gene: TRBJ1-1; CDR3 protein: CASSRTGWTEAFF; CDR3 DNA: TGTGCCAGCAGTAGGACAGGCTGGACTGAAGCTTTCTTT
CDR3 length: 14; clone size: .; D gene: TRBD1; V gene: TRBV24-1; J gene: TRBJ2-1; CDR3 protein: CATSEGTVYNEQFF; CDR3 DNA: TGTGCCACCAGTGAAGGGACAGTCTACAATGAGCAGTTCTTC
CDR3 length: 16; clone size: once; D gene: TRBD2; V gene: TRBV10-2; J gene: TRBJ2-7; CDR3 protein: CASSEGGTSGFYEQYF; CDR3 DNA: TGCGCCAGCAGTGAGGGGGGGACTAGCGGTTTCTACGAGCAGTACTTC
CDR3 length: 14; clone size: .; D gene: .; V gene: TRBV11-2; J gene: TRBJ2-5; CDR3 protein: CASSLGLALETQYF; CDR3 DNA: TGTGCCAGCAGCTTAGGTCTAGCCTTAGAGACCCAGTACTTC
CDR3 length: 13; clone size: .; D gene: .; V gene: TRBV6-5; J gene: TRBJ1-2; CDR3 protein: CASSTGTFYGYTF; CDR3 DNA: TGTGCCAGCAGTACCGGGACTTTCTATGGCTACACCTTC
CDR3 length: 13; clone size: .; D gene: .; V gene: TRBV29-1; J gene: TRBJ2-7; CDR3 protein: CSVGESGGGEQYF; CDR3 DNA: TGCAGCGTTGGTGAGTCGGGCGGAGGGGAGCAGTACTTC
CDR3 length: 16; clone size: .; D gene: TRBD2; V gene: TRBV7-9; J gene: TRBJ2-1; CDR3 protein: CASSPTSGRAKNEQFF; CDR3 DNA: TGTGCCAGCAGCCCGACTAGCGGGAGGGCCAAAAATGAGCAGTTCTTC
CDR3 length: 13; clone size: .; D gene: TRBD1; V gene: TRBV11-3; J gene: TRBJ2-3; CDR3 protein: CASTFTGDDTQYF; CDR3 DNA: TGTGCCAGCACCTTCACAGGGGATGATACGCAGTATTTT
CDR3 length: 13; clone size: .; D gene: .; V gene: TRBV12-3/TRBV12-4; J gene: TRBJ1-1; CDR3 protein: CASSLGGNTEAFF; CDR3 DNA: TGTGCCAGCAGTTTGGGGGGGAACACTGAAGCTTTCTTT
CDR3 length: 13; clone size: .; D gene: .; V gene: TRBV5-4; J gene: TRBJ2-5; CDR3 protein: CASSLGLRETQYF; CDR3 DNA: TGTGCCAGCAGCTTGGGACTAAGAGAGACCCAGTACTTC
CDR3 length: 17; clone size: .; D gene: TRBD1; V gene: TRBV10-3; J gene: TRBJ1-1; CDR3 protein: CAISDMDRGAVNTEAFF; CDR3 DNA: TGTGCCATCAGTGACATGGACAGGGGGGCCGTGAACACTGAAGCTTTCTTT
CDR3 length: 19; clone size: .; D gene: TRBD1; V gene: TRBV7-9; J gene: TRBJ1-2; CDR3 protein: CASTSSGQGPGGSNYGYTF; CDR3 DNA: TGTGCCAGCACCTCCTCCGGACAGGGACCCGGAGGCTCTAACTATGGCTACACCTTC
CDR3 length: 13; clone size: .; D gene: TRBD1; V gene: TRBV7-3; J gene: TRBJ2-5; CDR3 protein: CASSPGTEETQYF; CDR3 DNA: TGTGCCAGCAGCCCGGGGACAGAAGAGACCCAGTACTTC
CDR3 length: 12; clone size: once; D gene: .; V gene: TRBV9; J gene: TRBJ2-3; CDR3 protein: CASSPRQVPQYF; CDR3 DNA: TGTGCCAGCAGCCCTCGACAGGTTCCGCAGTATTTT
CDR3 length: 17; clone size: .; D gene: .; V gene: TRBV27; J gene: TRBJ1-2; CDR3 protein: CASSLSFRGKFNYGYTF; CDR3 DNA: TGTGCCAGCAGTTTAAGTTTCAGGGGAAAATTTAACTATGGCTACACCTTC
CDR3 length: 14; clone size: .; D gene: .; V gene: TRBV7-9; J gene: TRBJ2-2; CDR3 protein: CASGSLGDTGELFF; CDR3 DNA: TGTGCCAGCGGGTCGTTAGGGGACACCGGGGAGCTGTTTTTT
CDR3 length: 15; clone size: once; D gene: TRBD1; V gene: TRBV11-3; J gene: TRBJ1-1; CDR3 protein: CASSSGGGRGTEAFF; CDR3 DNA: TGTGCCAGCAGCTCCGGCGGCGGCAGGGGGACTGAAGCTTTCTTT
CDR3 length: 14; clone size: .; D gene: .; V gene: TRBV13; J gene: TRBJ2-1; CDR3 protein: CASSSRGRGNEQFF; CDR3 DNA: TGTGCCAGCAGCTCTCGAGGTCGTGGGAATGAGCAGTTCTTC
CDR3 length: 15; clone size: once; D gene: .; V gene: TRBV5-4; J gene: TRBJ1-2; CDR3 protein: CASSDRQTSNYGYTF; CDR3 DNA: TGTGCCAGCAGCGACAGACAGACTTCTAACTATGGCTACACCTTC